The 21 T cell receptor beta chains reported below all come from one sample, sequenced in a study of graft-versus-host responses after intestinal transplantation. This table comes from immunoSEQ multiplex PCR, and its TCRdb copy is limited to in-frame clones, with some not included. The table lists 21,000 or so clones, 89% of them singletons. Material: PBMCs, obtained more than 62 days after intestinal transplantation. The receptors derive from a human patient who received an intestinal transplant, so some T cells may come from the graft donor.

This chain links TRBV7-2 with TRBJ1-5; D uncertain. The CDR3 sequence is 12 residues long. V lost 2 bases and J lost 6, with 5 bases in between. Germline CDR1 and CDR2: SGHTA and FQGNSA. CDR3: CASSLKGQPQHF. Written as DNA, the CDR3 is TGTGCCAGCAGCTTAAAGGGTCAGCCCCAGCATTTT.

V is TRBV27 and J is TRBJ1-2; 7 positions agree with TRBD1. Germline CDR1 is MNHEY and CDR2 is SMNVEV (reference sequence). The CDR3 contains 14 residues. V shed 7 bases, J shed 3 bases, and the junction held 8 bases outside the gene matches. The CDR3 nucleotides are TGTGCCAGCACCCCAGGGGGGGGTCACTATGGCTACACCTTC. It encodes CASTPGGGHYGYTF.

This chain joins TRBV13 and TRBJ2-7, with a possible D match to TRBD1 (5 bases). CDR1 and CDR2 from the germline V gene are PRHDT and FYEKMQ (reference sequence). The CDR3 is 16 residues long. V lost 1 base and J lost 3, with 16 bases in between. CDR3 region: CASSLASRQGNYEQYF. CDR3 sequence (DNA): TGTGCCAGCAGCTTAGCGTCTCGGCAGGGTAACTACGAGCAGTACTTC.

The V and J genes are TRBV5-8 and TRBJ2-7; no clear D. Per the germline V gene, CDR1 is SGHTS and CDR2 is YDEGEE. The CDR3 sequence is 14 residues long. V lost 2 bases and J lost 2, with 11 bases in between. This CDR3 reads CASSFDKQTYEQYF. CDR3 bases: TGTGCCAGCAGCTTCGACAAGCAGACCTACGAGCAGTACTTC.

The V call is TRBV28, the J call TRBJ2-3, with TRBD1 identical over 8 bases. The CDR3 contains 17 residues. V lost 7 bases to trimming and J lost 1 base; unmatched junction nucleotides: 13. Germline CDR1 MDHEN, CDR2 SYDVKM. This CDR3 is CASTPVTGAQGTDTQYF. The CDR3 DNA reads as TGTGCCAGCACCCCCGTGACAGGGGCGCAAGGCACAGATACGCAGTATTTT.

DNA of the CDR3: TGTGCCAGCAGTCGAGACGAGCAGTACTTC. Translation gives CASSRDEQYF. V and J are TRBV27 and TRBJ2-7; D is ambiguous. V lost 5 bases to trimming and J lost 5 bases, with 4 bases between them. Germline loops: CDR1 MNHEY, CDR2 SMNVEV (reference sequence). The CDR3 is 10 amino acids.

J is TRBJ1-2 and V is TRBV7-2; TRBD1 might be the D (5 bases). Trimming shortened V by 0 bases and J by 7 bases, and 12 bases separated the two germline ends. Germline CDR1 is SGHTA and CDR2 is FQGNSA. The CDR3 has 14 residues. CDR3 in DNA: TGTGCCAGCAGCTTAGCGGGGGGTGCCCTTGGCTACACCTTC. This encodes CASSLAGGALGYTF.

The chain joins TRBV11-3 to TRBJ2-5; tentative D call: TRBD2 (7 bases). In germline, CDR1 is SGHNT, CDR2 YENEEA. The CDR3 covers 13 residues. The ends were cut back, 4 bases at V and 4 bases at J, with 10 bases in the middle. CDR3 amino acids: CASSSRGGETQYF. In DNA form, the CDR3 reads TGTGCCAGCAGCTCTAGGGGGGGAGAGACCCAGTACTTC.

This clone was seen only once. The CDR3 here is CASSFGVGYGYTF. The CDR3 DNA follows: TGTGCCAGCAGTTTCGGGGTGGGCTATGGCTACACCTTC. The chain has TRBV27 and TRBJ1-2; D gene ambiguous. Germline assignment: CDR1 MNHEY and CDR2 SMNVEV (reference sequence). The V gene lost 3 bases and the J gene lost 4 bases, with 9 bases spanning the gap. The CDR3 is 13 residues long.

The count of this clone is one. The V and J genes are TRBV5-6 and TRBJ1-1; no firm D call. Germline CDR1 is SGHDT and CDR2 is YYEEEE. V lost 0 bases, J lost 1 base, and 4 bases lay in between. This CDR3 comprises 13 residues. The DNA for the CDR3 is TGTGCCAGCAGCTTGGGGGGGAACACTGAAGCTTTCTTT. Protein: CASSLGGNTEAFF.

The chain recombines TRBV7-2 with TRBJ1-2; TRBD1 is a possible D gene (5 bases). CDR1 is SGHTA, CDR2 FQGNSA, per germline. Trimming cost V 5 bases and J 5 bases, with 6 bases left between them. This CDR3 is 11 amino acids long. CDR3 protein: CASSKGYGYTF. The CDR3 DNA is TGTGCCAGCAGCAAGGGGTATGGCTACACCTTC.

This clone was recorded a few times. The V and J genes are TRBV19 and TRBJ1-4; D ambiguous. V dropped 11 bases and J dropped 7 bases, with 17 bases sitting between them. CDR1 is LNHDA and CDR2 is SQIVND in the germline V gene (reference sequence). This CDR3 spans 13 amino acids. CDR3 DNA sequence: TGTGCCTGTACACCCTTGGGAGGTGAAAAACTGTTTTTT. Translated, it gives CACTPLGGEKLFF.

The V gene is TRBV10-3, the J gene TRBJ2-3, with 7 bases lining up with TRBD2. This CDR3 is built from 12 residues. Trimming took 10 bases from V and 0 from J; bases not matched to a gene: 1. Looked up from germline, CDR1 is ENHRY and CDR2 is SYGVKD. CDR3 protein: CATGLSTDTQYF. DNA for the CDR3: TGTGCCACGGGACTAAGCACAGATACGCAGTATTTT.

The rearrangement uses TRBV6-4 and TRBJ1-1; no clear D. The CDR3 is 12 amino acids. Germline V gene data show CDR1 as MRHNA and CDR2 as SNTAGT. V dropped 5 bases and J dropped 5 bases, with 9 bases sitting between them. CDR3 residues: CASSPGGTEAFF. The CDR3 DNA follows: TGTGCCAGCAGTCCCGGTGGGACTGAAGCTTTCTTT.

In this sample, this clone turned up once. This chain links TRBV4-1 with TRBJ2-7, with D tentatively TRBD2 (5 bases). This CDR3 is built from 14 residues. The V end lost 1 base, the J end lost 3 bases, and 10 bases lay between the germline ends. The germline V gene encodes CDR1 MGHRA and CDR2 YSYEKL. This CDR3 reads CASSQGLRGYEQYF. CDR3 sequence (DNA): TGCGCCAGCAGCCAAGGCCTACGGGGCTACGAGCAGTACTTC.

This clone was seen more than once but under ten times. This sequence joins TRBV14 and TRBJ1-1, with a weak D call TRBD1 (5 bases). The CDR3 runs to 14 residues. Trimming cost V 0 bases and J 3 bases, with 8 bases left between them. Germline lookup yields CDR1 SGHDN and CDR2 FVKESK. The CDR3, as DNA: TGTGCCAGCAGCCAAGAACAGGTTTACACTGAAGCTTTCTTT. Protein: CASSQEQVYTEAFF.

CDR3 DNA sequence: TGTGCCAGCAGCTTCGTAGGACAGGGGTTGGGTGAAGCTTTCTTT. Amino acid sequence: CASSFVGQGLGEAFF. The genes are TRBV13 and TRBJ1-1; 9 bases map to TRBD1. Per the germline V gene, CDR1 is PRHDT and CDR2 is FYEKMQ (reference sequence). The CDR3 totals 15 residues. V dropped 3 bases and J dropped 7; count of bases not matched to a gene: 9.

The CDR3 protein is CASSPPGLAGGSEQYF. The CDR3 DNA reads TGTGCCAGCAGTCCCCCCGGACTAGCGGGGGGGAGTGAGCAGTACTTC. The chain has TRBV25-1 and TRBJ2-7; 15 bases fit TRBD2. The V segment lost 5 bases and the J segment 7 bases; nucleotides outside the gene matches: 9. The length of the CDR3 is 16 residues. Germline V gene sequence: CDR1 MGHDK, CDR2 SYGVNS.

The CDR3 region has the DNA TGTGCCATCAGTGAGTCGGCTTGGACTAGGGGGCCCTCCTACAATGAGCAGTTCTTC. Amino acid sequence: CAISESAWTRGPSYNEQFF. The chain has TRBV10-3 and TRBJ2-1, with D perhaps being TRBD1 or TRBD2 (7 bases each). This CDR3 spans 19 amino acids. Per the germline V gene, CDR1 is ENHRY and CDR2 is SYGVKD. Trimming stripped 0 bases from V and 0 bases from J, with 18 bases between.

This chain uses TRBV29-1 with TRBJ2-7; maybe TRBD2 (6 bases). The CDR3 extends over 14 amino acids. Germline V lookup: CDR1 SQVTM, CDR2 ANQGSEA. Trimming took 7 bases from V and 0 from J, leaving 16 bases between them. CDR3: CSAWGLMSSYEQYF. The CDR3 nucleotides read TGCAGCGCATGGGGACTGATGAGCTCCTACGAGCAGTACTTC.

The chain employs TRBV6-5 and TRBJ2-5; tentative D call: TRBD1 (6 bases). The J call could be wrong; TRBJ2-7 is a better fit for the DNA end. The V gene's germline CDR1 is MNHEY and CDR2 SVGAGI. The CDR3 is 14 amino acids. The CDR3 loop reads CASSYRGKPYEQYF. CDR3 nucleotide sequence: TGTGCCAGCAGTTACAGGGGGAAGCCATACGAGCAGTACTTC.